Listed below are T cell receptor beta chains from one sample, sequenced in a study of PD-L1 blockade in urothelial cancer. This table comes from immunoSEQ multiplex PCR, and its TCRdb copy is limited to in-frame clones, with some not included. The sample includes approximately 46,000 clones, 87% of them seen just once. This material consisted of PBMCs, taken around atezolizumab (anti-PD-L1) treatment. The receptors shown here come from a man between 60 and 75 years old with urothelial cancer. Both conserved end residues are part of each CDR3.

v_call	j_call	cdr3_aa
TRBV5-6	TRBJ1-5	CASSLFGNEDQPQHF
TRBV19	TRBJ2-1	CASSMELNEQFF
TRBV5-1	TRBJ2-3	CASSLEGRGVDTQYF
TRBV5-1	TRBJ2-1	CASSLGPAGGPNEQFF
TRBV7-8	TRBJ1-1	CASSSDTWKGEAFF
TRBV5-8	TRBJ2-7	CASSRSRQGAREQYF
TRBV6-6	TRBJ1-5	CASSYSNNQPQHF
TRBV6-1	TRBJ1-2	CASSERTGGANYGYTF
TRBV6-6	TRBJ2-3	CASSRSWDRNTDTQYF
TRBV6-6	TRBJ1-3	CASSYRGNRGGNTIYF
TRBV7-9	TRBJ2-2	CASRPTGQGLPGELFF
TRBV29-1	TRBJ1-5	CSVEDLNQPQHF
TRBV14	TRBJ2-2	CASSQQAPGVGELFF
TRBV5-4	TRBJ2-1	CASSLRGGNAYNEQFF